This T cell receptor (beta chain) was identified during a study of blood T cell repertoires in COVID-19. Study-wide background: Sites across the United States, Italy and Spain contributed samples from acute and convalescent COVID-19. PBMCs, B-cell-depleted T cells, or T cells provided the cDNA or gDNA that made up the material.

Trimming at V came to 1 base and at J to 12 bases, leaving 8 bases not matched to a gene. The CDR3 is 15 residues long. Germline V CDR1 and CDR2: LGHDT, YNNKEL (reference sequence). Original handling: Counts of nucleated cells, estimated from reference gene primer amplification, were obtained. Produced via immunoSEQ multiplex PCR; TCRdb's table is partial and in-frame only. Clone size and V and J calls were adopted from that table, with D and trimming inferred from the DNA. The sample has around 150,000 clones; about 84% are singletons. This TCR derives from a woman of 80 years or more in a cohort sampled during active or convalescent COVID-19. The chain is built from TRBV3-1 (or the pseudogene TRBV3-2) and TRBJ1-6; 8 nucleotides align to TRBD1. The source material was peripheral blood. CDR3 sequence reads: CASSQGTGGSLPLHF. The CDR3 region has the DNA TGTGCCAGCAGCCAAGGAACAGGGGGTTCGTTACCCCTCCACTTT.